The rows below give T cell receptor beta chains drawn from one sample of a study of blood T cell repertoires in COVID-19. The table came from immunoSEQ multiplex PCR; TCRdb's copy has only in-frame clones and leaves some out. Of over 450,000 clones in the sample, roughly nine tenths are singletons; the top ten hold over 0.7%. The sequenced sample consisted of peripheral blood. The receptors derive from a man younger than 35 with COVID-19, enrolled during active disease. The CDR3 runs from the conserved cysteine through the conserved F or W. The D gene is left open where the match is weak. Only some rows state a clone size, as once, few, many or a class for expanded clones.

J gene: TRBJ1-4
D gene: TRBD1
clone size: NA
V gene: TRBV5-1
CDR3 DNA: TGCGCCAGCAGCAGCGGACAGGGAGGATCGGTTGAAAAACTGTTTTTT
CDR3 protein: CASSSGQGGSVEKLFF

J gene: TRBJ2-7
D gene: TRBD2
clone size: NA
V gene: TRBV27
CDR3 DNA: TGTGCCAGCCAAACGACGCGGGGACTAGCGGGAGGCCCTAGCTCCTACGAGCAGTACTTC
CDR3 protein: CASQTTRGLAGGPSSYEQYF

J gene: TRBJ1-1
D gene: NA
clone size: NA
V gene: TRBV6-5
CDR3 DNA: TGTGCCAGCAGTCCGGGGGGGACCTTGACTGAAGCTTTCTTT
CDR3 protein: CASSPGGTLTEAFF

J gene: TRBJ2-2
D gene: NA
clone size: once
V gene: TRBV27
CDR3 DNA: TGTGCCAGCAGTTGGGGCAGGGAAAGCACCGGGGAGCTGTTTTTT
CDR3 protein: CASSWGRESTGELFF

J gene: TRBJ1-6
D gene: NA
clone size: NA
V gene: TRBV5-1
CDR3 DNA: TGCGCCAGCAGCTTGGGAGGGAATAATTCACCCCTCCACTTT
CDR3 protein: CASSLGGNNSPLHF

J gene: TRBJ1-1
D gene: NA
clone size: NA
V gene: TRBV3-1/TRBV3-2
CDR3 DNA: TGTGCCAGCACCCATGCGCGGGGGGGGTACCTGAACACTGAAGCTTTCTTT
CDR3 protein: CASTHARGGYLNTEAFF

J gene: TRBJ2-1
D gene: NA
clone size: NA
V gene: TRBV27
CDR3 DNA: TGTGCCAGCAGTTTTAAGCCCATCAATGAGCAGTTCTTC
CDR3 protein: CASSFKPINEQFF

J gene: TRBJ1-1
D gene: NA
clone size: NA
V gene: TRBV30
CDR3 DNA: TGTGCCTGGAGTGCTAGGTGGGACACTGAAGCTTTCTTT
CDR3 protein: CAWSARWDTEAFF

J gene: TRBJ2-7
D gene: TRBD2
clone size: NA
V gene: TRBV2
CDR3 DNA: TGTGCCAGCAGAGGCGGGGGGGCGTCCTACGAGCAGTACTTC
CDR3 protein: CASRGGGASYEQYF

J gene: TRBJ2-2
D gene: TRBD2
clone size: NA
V gene: TRBV10-3
CDR3 DNA: TGTGCCATCAGTGCCGGGACTAGCACCGGGGAGCTGTTTTTT
CDR3 protein: CAISAGTSTGELFF

J gene: TRBJ1-1
D gene: NA
clone size: NA
V gene: TRBV25-1
CDR3 DNA: TGTGCCAGCAGTGTACAGGGTAGTGGGGCCACTGAAGCTTTCTTT
CDR3 protein: CASSVQGSGATEAFF

J gene: TRBJ2-6
D gene: NA
clone size: NA
V gene: TRBV9
CDR3 DNA: TGTGCCAGCAGCGGGTCGGGGTCCGGGGCCAACGTCCTGACTTTC
CDR3 protein: CASSGSGSGANVLTF

J gene: TRBJ1-4
D gene: TRBD1
clone size: NA
V gene: TRBV4-1
CDR3 DNA: TGCGCCAGCAGCCAGGGACAGATAAGGGGGGCAACTAATGAAAAACTGTTTTTT
CDR3 protein: CASSQGQIRGATNEKLFF

J gene: TRBJ1-1
D gene: TRBD1
clone size: NA
V gene: TRBV3-1/TRBV3-2
CDR3 DNA: TGTGCCAGCAGCCATGGACAGGGGTACACTGAAGCTTTCTTT
CDR3 protein: CASSHGQGYTEAFF

J gene: TRBJ1-2
D gene: NA
clone size: NA
V gene: TRBV6-4
CDR3 DNA: TGTGCCAGCAGTGAAGGGACAACAGAGGGGTATGGCTACACCTTC
CDR3 protein: CASSEGTTEGYGYTF

J gene: TRBJ1-2
D gene: NA
clone size: NA
V gene: TRBV28
CDR3 DNA: TGTGCCAGCAGTTTCCGGGGGGTTGGTAGCTATGGCTACACCTTC
CDR3 protein: CASSFRGVGSYGYTF

J gene: TRBJ2-3
D gene: TRBD2
clone size: NA
V gene: TRBV5-6
CDR3 DNA: TGTGCCAGCAGCTCTTCTAGCGGTAGCACAGATACGCAGTATTTT
CDR3 protein: CASSSSSGSTDTQYF

J gene: TRBJ1-5
D gene: TRBD1
clone size: NA
V gene: TRBV6-6
CDR3 DNA: TGTGCCAGCAGTCGACAGGGTACTGATCAGCCCCAGCATTTT
CDR3 protein: CASSRQGTDQPQHF

J gene: TRBJ2-5
D gene: TRBD1
clone size: once
V gene: TRBV27
CDR3 DNA: TGTGCCAGCAGTTTAGGTTGGGGACAGGCCCAAGAGACCCAGTACTTC
CDR3 protein: CASSLGWGQAQETQYF

J gene: TRBJ2-5
D gene: NA
clone size: NA
V gene: TRBV11-2
CDR3 DNA: TGTGCCAGCAGCTTAGTTTTAGCGGTACAAGAGACCCAGTACTTC
CDR3 protein: CASSLVLAVQETQYF

J gene: TRBJ1-2
D gene: NA
clone size: NA
V gene: TRBV7-9
CDR3 DNA: TGTGCCAGCAGCTTAACAGGTTTGCAAAGATCTGGCTACACCTTC
CDR3 protein: CASSLTGLQRSGYTF

J gene: TRBJ1-1
D gene: NA
clone size: NA
V gene: TRBV9
CDR3 DNA: TGTGCCAGCAGCGTAAGTCCAGACGGAGTGAACACTGAAGCTTTCTTT
CDR3 protein: CASSVSPDGVNTEAFF

J gene: TRBJ2-1
D gene: TRBD1
clone size: NA
V gene: TRBV28
CDR3 DNA: TGTGCCAGCAGTTCCCCGGGACAGGGCAATAATGAGCAGTTCTTC
CDR3 protein: CASSSPGQGNNEQFF

J gene: TRBJ2-7
D gene: NA
clone size: NA
V gene: TRBV5-4
CDR3 DNA: TGTGCCAGCAGCACCGGGACTCTCAGCTCCTACGAGCAGTACTTC
CDR3 protein: CASSTGTLSSYEQYF

J gene: TRBJ1-2
D gene: NA
clone size: NA
V gene: TRBV27
CDR3 DNA: TGTGCCAGCAGTACGCTTCAGGGAACTGGCTACACCTTC
CDR3 protein: CASSTLQGTGYTF

J gene: TRBJ1-1
D gene: NA
clone size: NA
V gene: TRBV5-1
CDR3 DNA: TGCGCCAGCAGCCTTGACAGCAACACTGAAGCTTTCTTT
CDR3 protein: CASSLDSNTEAFF